The TCR beta chain under discussion was sequenced for a study of shared clonotypes between healthy human individuals. Looking at the study overall: The study enrolled a couple of women and a few men aged 18 to 49.

Assay execution proceeded at the deep level. Sequenced by immunoSEQ multiplex PCR; TCRdb stores in-frame clones only, minus some. Seen here are 630,000 or so clones, 95% to 98% observed once, and the top ten hold 0.3%. Trimming took off 0 bases at V and 3 bases at J, with 9 bases between the two ends. The V gene's germline CDR1 is GTSNPN and CDR2 SVGIG (reference sequence). This CDR3 contains 13 residues. Naive CD8 cells were CD45RO-negative, positively selected for CCR7, excluding terminally differentiated effector memory CD45RA+ cells. Details on this clone: Its antigen is not identified.

Findings and limits, study-wide: Read depth was anticipated to influence clonotype sharing among donors.

V is TRBV30 and J is TRBJ2-7; the D is unclear. This receptor was obtained from a man aged 25-45 years in good health. Sequencing was performed on naive CD8+ T cells sorted from blood. Here the CDR3 DNA reads TGTGCCTGGAGTGTACTTGGCGTCTACGAGCAGTACTTC. It specifies CAWSVLGVYEQYF.